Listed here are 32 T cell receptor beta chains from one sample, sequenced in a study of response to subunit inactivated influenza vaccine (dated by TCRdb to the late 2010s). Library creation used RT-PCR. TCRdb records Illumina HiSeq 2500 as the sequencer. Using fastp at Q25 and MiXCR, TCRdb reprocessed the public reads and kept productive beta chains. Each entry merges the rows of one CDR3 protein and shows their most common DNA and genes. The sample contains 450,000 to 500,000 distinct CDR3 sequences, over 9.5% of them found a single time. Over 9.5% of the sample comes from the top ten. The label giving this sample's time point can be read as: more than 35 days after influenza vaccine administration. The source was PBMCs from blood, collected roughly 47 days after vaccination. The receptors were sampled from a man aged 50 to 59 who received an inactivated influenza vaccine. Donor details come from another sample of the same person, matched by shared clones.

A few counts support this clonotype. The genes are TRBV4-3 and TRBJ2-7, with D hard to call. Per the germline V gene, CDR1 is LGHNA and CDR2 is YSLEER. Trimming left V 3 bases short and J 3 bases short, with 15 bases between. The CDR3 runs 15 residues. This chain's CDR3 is CASSQTPARYYEQYF. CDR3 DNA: TGCGCCAGCAGCCAGACACCCGCTCGTTACTACGAGCAGTACTTC.

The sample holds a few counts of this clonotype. CDR3 DNA sequence: TGCAGTGCTAGAGATGGTGGGGCAGGACCTGCACGCGGGCAGTTCTTC. Amino acid sequence: CSARDGGAGPARGQFF. V usage is TRBV20-1 and J usage is TRBJ2-1, with D possibly being TRBD1 (5 bases). The germline gives CDR1 DFQATT, CDR2 SNEGSKA (reference sequence). This CDR3 is 16 amino acids long. V was cut by 0 bases and J by 12 bases, with 24 bases left in between.

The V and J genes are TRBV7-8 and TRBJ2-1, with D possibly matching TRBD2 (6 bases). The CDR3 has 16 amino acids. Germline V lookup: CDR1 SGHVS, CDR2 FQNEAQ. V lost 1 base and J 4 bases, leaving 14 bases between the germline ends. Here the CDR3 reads CASSLGPIGGYNEQFF. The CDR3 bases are TGTGCCAGCAGCTTAGGCCCTATCGGGGGATACAATGAGCAGTTCTTC.

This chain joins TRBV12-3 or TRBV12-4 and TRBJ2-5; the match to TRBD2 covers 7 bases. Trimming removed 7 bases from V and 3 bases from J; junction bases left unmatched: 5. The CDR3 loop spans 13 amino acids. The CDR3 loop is CASTISGEETQYF. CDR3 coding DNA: TGTGCCAGCACCATCAGCGGGGAAGAGACCCAGTACTTC.

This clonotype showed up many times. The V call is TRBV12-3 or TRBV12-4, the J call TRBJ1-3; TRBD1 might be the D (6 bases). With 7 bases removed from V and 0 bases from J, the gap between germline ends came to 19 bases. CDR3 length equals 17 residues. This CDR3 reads CASKSVPGVHSGNTIYF. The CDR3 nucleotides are TGTGCCAGCAAATCGGTACCAGGGGTTCACTCTGGAAACACCATATATTTT.

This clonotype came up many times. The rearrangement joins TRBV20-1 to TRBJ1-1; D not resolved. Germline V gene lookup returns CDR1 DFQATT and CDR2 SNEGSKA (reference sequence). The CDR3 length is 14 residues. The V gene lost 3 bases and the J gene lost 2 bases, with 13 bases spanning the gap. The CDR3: CSASSASFNTEAFF. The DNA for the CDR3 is TGCAGTGCTAGTAGCGCCAGCTTTAACACTGAAGCTTTCTTT.

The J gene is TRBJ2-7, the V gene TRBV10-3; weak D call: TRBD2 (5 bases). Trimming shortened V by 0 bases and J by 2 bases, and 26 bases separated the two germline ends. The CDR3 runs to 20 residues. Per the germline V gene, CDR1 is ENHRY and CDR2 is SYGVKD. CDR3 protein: CAISESLADSVFSSTYEQYF. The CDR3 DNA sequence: TGTGCCATCAGTGAGTCATTGGCAGATAGCGTGTTCTCTAGTACCTACGAGCAGTACTTC.

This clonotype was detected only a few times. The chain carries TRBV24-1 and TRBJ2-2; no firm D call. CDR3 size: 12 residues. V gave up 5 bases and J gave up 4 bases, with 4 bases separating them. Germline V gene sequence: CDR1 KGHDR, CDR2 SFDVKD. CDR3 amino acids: CATSVSTGELFF. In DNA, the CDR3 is TGTGCCACCAGTGTTTCCACCGGGGAGCTGTTTTTT.

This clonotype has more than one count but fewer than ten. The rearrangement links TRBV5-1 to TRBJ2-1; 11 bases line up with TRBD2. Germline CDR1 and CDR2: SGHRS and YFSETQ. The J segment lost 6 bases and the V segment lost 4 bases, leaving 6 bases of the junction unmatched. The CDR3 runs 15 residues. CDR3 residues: CASSLTSGGRNEQFF. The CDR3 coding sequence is TGCGCCAGCAGCCTCACTAGCGGGGGCCGCAATGAGCAGTTCTTC.

The CDR3 coding sequence is TGTGCCAGCAGCTCTACTAGCGGGGTCTTCACAGATACGCAGTATTTT. Its translation is CASSSTSGVFTDTQYF. The chain has TRBV12-3 or TRBV12-4 and TRBJ2-3; 10 positions match TRBD2. J was trimmed by 2 bases and V by 6 bases; bases with no gene match: 8. This CDR3 spans 16 amino acids.

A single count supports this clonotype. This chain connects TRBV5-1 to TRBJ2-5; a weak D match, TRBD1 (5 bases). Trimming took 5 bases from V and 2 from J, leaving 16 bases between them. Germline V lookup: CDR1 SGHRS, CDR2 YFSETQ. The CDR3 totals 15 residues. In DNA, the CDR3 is TGCGCCAGCAGATCCGGACATTACCGACAAGAGACCCAGTACTTC. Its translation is CASRSGHYRQETQYF.

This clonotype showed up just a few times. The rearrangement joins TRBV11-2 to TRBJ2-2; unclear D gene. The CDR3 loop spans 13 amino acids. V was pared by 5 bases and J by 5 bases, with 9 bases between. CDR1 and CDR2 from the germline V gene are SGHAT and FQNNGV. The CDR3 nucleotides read TGTGCCAGCAGCCCTCTAACAACCGGGGAGCTGTTTTTT. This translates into CASSPLTTGELFF.

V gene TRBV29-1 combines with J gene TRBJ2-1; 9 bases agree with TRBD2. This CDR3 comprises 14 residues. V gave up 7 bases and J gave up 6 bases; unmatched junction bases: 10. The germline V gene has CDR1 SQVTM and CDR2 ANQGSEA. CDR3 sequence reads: CSAEGRLAVNEQFF. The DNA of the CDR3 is TGCAGCGCCGAGGGGAGACTAGCGGTCAATGAGCAGTTCTTC.

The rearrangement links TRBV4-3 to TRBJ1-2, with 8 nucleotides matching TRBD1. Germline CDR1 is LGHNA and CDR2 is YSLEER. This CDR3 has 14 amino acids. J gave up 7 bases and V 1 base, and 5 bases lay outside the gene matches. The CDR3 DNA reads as TGCGCCAGCAGCCAAGGACAGGGGCTCTCTGGCTACACCTTC. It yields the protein CASSQGQGLSGYTF.

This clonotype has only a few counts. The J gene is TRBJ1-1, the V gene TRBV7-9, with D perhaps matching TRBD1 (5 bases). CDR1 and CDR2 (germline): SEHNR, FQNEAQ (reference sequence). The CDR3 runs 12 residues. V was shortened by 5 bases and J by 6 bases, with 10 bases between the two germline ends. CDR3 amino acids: CASSRGSAEAFF. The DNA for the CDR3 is TGTGCCAGCAGCCGGGGGTCCGCTGAAGCTTTCTTT.

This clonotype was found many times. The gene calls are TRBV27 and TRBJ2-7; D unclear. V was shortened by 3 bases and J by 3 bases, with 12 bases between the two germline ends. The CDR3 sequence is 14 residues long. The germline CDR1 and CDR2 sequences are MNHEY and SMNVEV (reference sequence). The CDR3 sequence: CASSFLAASYEQYF. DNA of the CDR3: TGTGCCAGCAGTTTTCTGGCAGCTAGCTACGAGCAGTACTTC.

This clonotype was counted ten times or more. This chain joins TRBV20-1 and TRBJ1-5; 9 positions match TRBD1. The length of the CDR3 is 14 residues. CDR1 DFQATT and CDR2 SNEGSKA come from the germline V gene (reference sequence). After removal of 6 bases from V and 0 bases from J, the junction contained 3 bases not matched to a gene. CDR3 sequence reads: CSANRGPSNQPQHF. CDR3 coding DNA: TGCAGTGCCAACAGGGGGCCTAGCAATCAGCCCCAGCATTTT.

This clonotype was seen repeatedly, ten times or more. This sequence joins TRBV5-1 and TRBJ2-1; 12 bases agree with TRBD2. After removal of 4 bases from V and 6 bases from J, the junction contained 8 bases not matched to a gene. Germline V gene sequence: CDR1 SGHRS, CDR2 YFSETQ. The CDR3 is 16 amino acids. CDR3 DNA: TGCGCCAGCAGCATGAGCGCTAGCGGGGGGGTCAATGAGCAGTTCTTC. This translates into CASSMSASGGVNEQFF.

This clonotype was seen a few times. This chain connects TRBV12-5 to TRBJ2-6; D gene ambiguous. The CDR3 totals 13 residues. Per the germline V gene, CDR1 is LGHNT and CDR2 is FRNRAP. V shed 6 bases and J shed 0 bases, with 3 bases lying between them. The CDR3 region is CASGYSGANVLTF. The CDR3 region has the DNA TGTGCTAGTGGCTACTCTGGGGCCAACGTCCTGACTTTC.

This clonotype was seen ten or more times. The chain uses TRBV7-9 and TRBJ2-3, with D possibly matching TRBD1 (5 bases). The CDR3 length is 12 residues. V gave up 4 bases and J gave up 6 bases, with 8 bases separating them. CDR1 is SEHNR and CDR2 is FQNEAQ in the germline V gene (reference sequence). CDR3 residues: CASSSTADTQYF. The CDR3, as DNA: TGTGCCAGCAGCTCGACAGCGGATACGCAGTATTTT.

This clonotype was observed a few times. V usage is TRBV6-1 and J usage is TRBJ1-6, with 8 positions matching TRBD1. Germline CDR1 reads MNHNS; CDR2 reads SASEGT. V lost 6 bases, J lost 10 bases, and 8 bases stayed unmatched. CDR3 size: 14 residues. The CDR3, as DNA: TGTGCCAGCAGCCGTCAGGGGGCTGAATCACCCCTCCACTTT. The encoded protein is CASSRQGAESPLHF.

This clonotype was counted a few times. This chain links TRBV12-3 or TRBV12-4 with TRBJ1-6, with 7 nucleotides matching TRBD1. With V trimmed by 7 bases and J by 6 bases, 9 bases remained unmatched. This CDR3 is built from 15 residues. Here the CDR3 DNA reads TGTGCCAGCACCTACGGCGGGACAGCTAATTCACCCCTCCACTTT. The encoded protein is CASTYGGTANSPLHF.

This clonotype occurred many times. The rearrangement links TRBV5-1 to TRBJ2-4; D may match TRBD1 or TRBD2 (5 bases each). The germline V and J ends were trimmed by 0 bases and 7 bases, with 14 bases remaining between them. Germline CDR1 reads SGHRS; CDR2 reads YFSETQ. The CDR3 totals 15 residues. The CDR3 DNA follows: TGCGCCAGCAGCTTGGGGCAGGGATCGGGGAACATTCAGTACTTC. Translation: CASSLGQGSGNIQYF. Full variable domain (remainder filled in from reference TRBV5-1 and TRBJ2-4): KAGVTQTPRYLIKTRGQQVTLSCSPISGHRSVSWYQQTPGQGLQFLFEYFSETQRNKGNFPGRFSGRQFSNSRSEMNVSTLELGDSALYLCASSLGQGSGNIQYFGAGTRLSVL.

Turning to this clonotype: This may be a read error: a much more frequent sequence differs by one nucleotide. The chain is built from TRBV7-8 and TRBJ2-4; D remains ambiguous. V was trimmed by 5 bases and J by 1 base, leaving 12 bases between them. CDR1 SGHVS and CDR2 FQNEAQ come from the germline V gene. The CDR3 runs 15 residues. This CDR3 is CASSVGRIAKNIQYF. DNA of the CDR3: TGTGCCAGCAGCGTAGGAAGGATTGCCAAAAACATTCAGTACTTC.

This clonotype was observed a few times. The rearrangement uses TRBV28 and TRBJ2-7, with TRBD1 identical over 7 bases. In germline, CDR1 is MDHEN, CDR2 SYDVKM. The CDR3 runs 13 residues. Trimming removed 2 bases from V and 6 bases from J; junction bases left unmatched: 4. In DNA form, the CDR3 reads TGTGCCAGCAGTTTAGACAGGGTCCTCGAGCAGTACTTC. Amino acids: CASSLDRVLEQYF.

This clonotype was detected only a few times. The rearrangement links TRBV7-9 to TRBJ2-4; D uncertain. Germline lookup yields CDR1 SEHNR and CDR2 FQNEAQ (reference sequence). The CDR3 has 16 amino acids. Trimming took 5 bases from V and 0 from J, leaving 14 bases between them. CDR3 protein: CASSPGRLVAKNIQYF. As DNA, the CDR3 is TGTGCCAGCAGCCCCGGAAGACTTGTAGCCAAAAACATTCAGTACTTC.

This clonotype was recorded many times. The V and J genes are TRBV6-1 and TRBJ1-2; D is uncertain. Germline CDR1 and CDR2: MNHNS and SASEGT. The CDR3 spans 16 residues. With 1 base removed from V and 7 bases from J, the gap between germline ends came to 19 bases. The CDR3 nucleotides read TGTGCCAGCAGTGAAGGGAGGGTCAGTTGGAGTAGTGGCTACACCTTC. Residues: CASSEGRVSWSSGYTF.

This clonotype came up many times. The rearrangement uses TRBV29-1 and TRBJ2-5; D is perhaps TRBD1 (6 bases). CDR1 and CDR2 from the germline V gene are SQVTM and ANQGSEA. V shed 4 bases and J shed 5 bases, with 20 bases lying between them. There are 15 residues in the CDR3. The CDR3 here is CSVVGTTLSQETQYF. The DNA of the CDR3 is TGCAGCGTTGTGGGGACAACGCTCTCCCAGGAGACCCAGTACTTC.

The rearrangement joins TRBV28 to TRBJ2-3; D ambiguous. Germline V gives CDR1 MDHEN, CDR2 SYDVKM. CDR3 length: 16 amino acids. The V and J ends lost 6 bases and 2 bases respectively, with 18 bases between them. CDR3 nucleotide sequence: TGTGCCAGCAGGGGGATATACTCACCGTCCACAGATACGCAGTATTTT. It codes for CASRGIYSPSTDTQYF. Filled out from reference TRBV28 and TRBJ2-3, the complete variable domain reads DVKVTQSSRYLVKRTGEKVFLECVQDMDHENMFWYRQDPGLGLRLIYFSYDVKMKEKGDIPEGYSVSREKKERFSLILESASTNQTSMYLCASRGIYSPSTDTQYFGPGTRLTVL.

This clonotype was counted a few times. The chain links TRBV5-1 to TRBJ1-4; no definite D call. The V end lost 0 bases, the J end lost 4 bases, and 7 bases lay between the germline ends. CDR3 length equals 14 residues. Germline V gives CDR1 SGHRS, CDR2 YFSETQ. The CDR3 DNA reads TGCGCCAGCAGCTTGGGCAGACTTAATGAAAAACTGTTTTTT. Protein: CASSLGRLNEKLFF.

The CDR3 sequence: CASSPGLAGGDRTYNEQFF. In nucleotides, the CDR3 is TGCGCCAGCAGCCCGGGACTAGCGGGGGGCGATCGAACCTACAATGAGCAGTTCTTC. This sequence joins TRBV4-1 and TRBJ2-1; 15 nucleotides align to TRBD2. The CDR3 covers 19 residues. V trimming: 4 bases; J trimming: 2 bases; junction bases outside the gene matches: 9. CDR1 is MGHRA and CDR2 is YSYEKL in the germline V gene.

The DNA of the CDR3 is TGTGCCAGCAGCCAAGAGAGTGGGGCTGAAGCTTTCTTT. This encodes CASSQESGAEAFF. The chain combines TRBV3-1 with TRBJ1-1; D is unresolved. V lost 0 bases and J lost 6, with 8 bases in between. Germline-derived CDR1 and CDR2 are LGHDT and YNNKEL (reference sequence). The CDR3 totals 13 residues.